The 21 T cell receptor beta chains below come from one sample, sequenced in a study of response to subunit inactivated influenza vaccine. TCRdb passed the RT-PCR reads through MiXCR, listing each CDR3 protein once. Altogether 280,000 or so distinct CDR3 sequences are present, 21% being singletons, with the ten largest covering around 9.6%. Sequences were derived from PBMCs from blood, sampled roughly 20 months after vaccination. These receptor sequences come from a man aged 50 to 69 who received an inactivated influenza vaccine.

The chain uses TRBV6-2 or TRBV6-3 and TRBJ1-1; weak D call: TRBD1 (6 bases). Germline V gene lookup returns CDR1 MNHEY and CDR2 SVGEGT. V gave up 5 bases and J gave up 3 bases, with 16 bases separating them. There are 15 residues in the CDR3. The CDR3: CASSSPGGKDTEAFF. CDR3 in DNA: TGTGCCAGCAGTAGCCCTGGGGGCAAGGACACTGAAGCTTTCTTT.

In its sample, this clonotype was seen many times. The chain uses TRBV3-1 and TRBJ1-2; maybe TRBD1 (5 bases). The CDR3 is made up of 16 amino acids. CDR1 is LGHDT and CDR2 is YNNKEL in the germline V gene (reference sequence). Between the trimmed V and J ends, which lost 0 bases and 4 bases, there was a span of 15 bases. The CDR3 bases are TGTGCCAGCAGCCAAGATTCCAACAGGTTCGGCTATGGCTACACCTTC. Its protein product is CASSQDSNRFGYGYTF.

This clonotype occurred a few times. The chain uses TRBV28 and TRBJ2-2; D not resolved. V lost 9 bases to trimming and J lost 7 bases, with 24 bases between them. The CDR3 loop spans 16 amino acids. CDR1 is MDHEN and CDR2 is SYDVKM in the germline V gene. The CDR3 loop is CARVPRPWVVFGELFF. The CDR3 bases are TGTGCCAGAGTCCCACGACCATGGGTGGTGTTCGGGGAGCTGTTTTTT.

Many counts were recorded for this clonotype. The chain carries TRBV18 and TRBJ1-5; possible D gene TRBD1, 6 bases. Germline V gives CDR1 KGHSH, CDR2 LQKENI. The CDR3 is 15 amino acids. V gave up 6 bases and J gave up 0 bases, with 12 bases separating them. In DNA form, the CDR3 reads TGTGCCAGCTCTCTCGGACAGTATAGCAATCAGCCCCAGCATTTT. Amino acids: CASSLGQYSNQPQHF.

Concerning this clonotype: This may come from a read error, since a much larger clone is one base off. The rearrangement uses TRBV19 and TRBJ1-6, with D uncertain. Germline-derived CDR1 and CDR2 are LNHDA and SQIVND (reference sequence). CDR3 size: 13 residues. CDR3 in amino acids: CASSRTGNSALHF. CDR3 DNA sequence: TGTGCCAGTAGCCGGACGGGGAATTCAGCCCTCCACTTT.

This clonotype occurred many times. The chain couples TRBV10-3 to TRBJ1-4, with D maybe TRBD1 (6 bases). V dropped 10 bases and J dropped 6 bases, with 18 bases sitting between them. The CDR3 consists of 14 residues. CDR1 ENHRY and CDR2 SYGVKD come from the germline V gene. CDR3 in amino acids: CATASRGLDEKLFF. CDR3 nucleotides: TGTGCCACCGCATCCCGGGGGCTGGATGAAAAACTGTTTTTT.

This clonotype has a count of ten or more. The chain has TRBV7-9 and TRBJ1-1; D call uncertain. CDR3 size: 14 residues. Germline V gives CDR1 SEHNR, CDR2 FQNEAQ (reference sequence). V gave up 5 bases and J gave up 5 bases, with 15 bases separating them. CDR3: CASSHGEGRTEAFF. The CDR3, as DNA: TGTGCCAGCAGCCACGGGGAAGGAAGGACTGAAGCTTTCTTT.

This CDR3 is CASSLQGGLGNQPQHF. The CDR3 DNA reads TGTGCCAGCAGCTTACAAGGGGGTCTCGGCAATCAGCCCCAGCATTTT. The gene calls are TRBV7-2 and TRBJ1-5; D might be TRBD1 (6 bases). Germline V gene lookup returns CDR1 SGHTA and CDR2 FQGNSA. The ends were cut back, 2 bases at V and 2 bases at J, with 13 bases in the middle. This CDR3 is 16 amino acids long.

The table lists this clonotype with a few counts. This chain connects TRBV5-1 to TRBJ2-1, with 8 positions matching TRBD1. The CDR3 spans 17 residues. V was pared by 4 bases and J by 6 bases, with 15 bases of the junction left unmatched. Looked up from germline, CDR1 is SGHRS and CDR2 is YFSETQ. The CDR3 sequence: CASSQGTGGFNGNEQFF. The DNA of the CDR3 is TGCGCCAGCAGCCAGGGGACAGGAGGGTTTAACGGCAATGAGCAGTTCTTC.

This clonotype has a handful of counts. The CDR3 sequence: CASSQDLVFYGYTF. The CDR3 DNA sequence: TGTGCCAGCAGCCAAGATTTGGTTTTCTATGGCTACACCTTC. This chain links TRBV4-2 with TRBJ1-2; no clear D gene. Trimming took 0 bases from V and 4 from J, leaving 9 bases between them. Germline CDR1 is LGHNA and CDR2 is YNFKEQ. The CDR3 is made up of 14 amino acids.

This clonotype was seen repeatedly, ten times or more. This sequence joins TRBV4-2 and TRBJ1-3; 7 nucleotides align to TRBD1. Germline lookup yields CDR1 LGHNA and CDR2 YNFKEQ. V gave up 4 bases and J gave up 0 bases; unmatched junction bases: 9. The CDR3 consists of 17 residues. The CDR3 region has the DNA TGTGCCAGCAGCCCAACTCCCAGGGACAGCTCTGGAAACACCATATATTTT. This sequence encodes CASSPTPRDSSGNTIYF.

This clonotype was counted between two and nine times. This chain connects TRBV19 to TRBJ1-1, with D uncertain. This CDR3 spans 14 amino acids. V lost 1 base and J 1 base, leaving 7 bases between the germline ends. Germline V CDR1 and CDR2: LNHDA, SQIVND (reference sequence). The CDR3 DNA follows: TGTGCCAGTAGTATAGTTCTCACGAACACTGAAGCTTTCTTT. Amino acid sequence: CASSIVLTNTEAFF.

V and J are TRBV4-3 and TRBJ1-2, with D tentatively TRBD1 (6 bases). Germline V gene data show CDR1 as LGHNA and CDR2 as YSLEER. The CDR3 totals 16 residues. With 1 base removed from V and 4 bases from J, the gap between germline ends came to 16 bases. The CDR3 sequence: CASSQVGQPSSYGYTF. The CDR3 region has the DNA TGCGCCAGCAGCCAAGTAGGACAGCCTTCTTCCTATGGCTACACCTTC.

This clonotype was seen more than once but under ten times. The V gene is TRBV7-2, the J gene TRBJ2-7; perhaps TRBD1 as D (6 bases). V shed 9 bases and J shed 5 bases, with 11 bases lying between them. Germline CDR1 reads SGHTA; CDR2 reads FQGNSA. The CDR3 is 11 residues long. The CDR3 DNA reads TGTGCCAGTGGACAGTACCACGAGCAGTACTTC. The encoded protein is CASGQYHEQYF.

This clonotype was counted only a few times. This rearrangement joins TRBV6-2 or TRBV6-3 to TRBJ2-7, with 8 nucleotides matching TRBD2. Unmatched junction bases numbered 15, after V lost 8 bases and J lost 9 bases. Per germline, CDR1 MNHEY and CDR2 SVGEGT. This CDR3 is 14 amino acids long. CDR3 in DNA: TGTGCCAGCGTCTTATCCGGGACTAGAAATGCGCAGTACTTC. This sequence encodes CASVLSGTRNAQYF.

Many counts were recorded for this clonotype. CDR3 sequence reads: CASSQGREKLFF. The CDR3 nucleotides are TGTGCCAGCAGCCAGGGGCGAGAAAAACTGTTTTTT. J is TRBJ1-4 and V is TRBV3-1; possible D gene TRBD1, 5 bases. CDR1 is LGHDT, CDR2 YNNKEL, per germline (reference sequence). Trimming took off 3 bases at V and 8 bases at J, with 7 bases between the two ends. CDR3 length equals 12 residues.

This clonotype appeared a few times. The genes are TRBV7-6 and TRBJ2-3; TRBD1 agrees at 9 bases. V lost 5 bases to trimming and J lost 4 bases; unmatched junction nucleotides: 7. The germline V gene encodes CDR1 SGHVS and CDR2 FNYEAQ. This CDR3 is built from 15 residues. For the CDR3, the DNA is TGTGCCAGCAGCCCGAAGCGACAGGGGGCAGATACGCAGTATTTT. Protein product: CASSPKRQGADTQYF.

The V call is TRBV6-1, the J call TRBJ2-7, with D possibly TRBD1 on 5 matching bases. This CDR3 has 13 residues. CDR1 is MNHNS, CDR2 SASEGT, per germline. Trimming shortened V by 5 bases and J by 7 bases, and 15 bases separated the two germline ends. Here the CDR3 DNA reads TGTGCCAGCAGTCTCGGCCAGGGTAAGGAGCAGTACTTC. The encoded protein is CASSLGQGKEQYF.

DNA for the CDR3: TGTGCCAGCAGTGAAAATATGAGCTCCTATAATTCACCCCTCCACTTT. Amino acid sequence: CASSENMSSYNSPLHF. The V gene is TRBV6-1, the J gene TRBJ1-6; no firm D call. CDR3 size: 16 residues. Germline V gene data show CDR1 as MNHNS and CDR2 as SASEGT. Deletions cut 2 bases from V and 0 bases from J, with 8 bases between.

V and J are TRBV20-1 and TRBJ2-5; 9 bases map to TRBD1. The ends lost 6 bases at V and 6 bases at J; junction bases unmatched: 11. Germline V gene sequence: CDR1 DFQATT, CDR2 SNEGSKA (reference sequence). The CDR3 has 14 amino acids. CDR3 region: CSATRNRGLQTQYF. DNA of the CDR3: TGCAGTGCCACACGGAACAGGGGGCTACAGACCCAGTACTTC.

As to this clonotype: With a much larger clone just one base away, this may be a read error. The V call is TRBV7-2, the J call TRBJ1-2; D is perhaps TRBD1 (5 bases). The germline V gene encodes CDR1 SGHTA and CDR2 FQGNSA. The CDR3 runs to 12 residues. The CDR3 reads CASSSGTSGCTF. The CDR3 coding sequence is TGTGCCAGCAGCTCCGGGACGTCGGGCTGCACCTTC.